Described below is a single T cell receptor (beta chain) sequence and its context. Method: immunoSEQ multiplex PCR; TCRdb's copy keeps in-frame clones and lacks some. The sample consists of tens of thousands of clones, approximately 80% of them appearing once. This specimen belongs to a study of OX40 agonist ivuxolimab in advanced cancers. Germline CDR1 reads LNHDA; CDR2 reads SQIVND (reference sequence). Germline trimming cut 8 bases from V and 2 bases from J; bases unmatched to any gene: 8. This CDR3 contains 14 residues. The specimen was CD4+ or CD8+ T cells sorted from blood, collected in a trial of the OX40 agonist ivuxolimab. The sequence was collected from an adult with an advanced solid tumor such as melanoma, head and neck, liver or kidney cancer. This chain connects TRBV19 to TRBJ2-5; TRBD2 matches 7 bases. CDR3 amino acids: CASGGGSGQETQYF. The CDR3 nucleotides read TGTGCCAGTGGGGGAGGGTCGGGACAAGAGACCCAGTACTTC.